These T cell receptor beta chains were read from a single sample in a study of T-cell reconstitution after alpha-beta-depleted transplantation in children. TCRdb reprocessed the PCR reads with MiXCR, giving one entry per CDR3 protein. The table lists just over 200,000 distinct CDR3 sequences, about 8.7% of them singletons. This material consisted of PBMCs, mostly from graft donor cells, taken 360 days after TCRalphabeta/CD19-depleted stem cell transplant. These receptors came from a male patient aged 2 to 10 who had a stem cell transplant for acute myeloid leukemia, so the T cells may come from the graft donor. CDR3s leave out the opening cysteine and the closing phenylalanine or tryptophan.

15,TRBJ2-1,TRBV7-9,ASSLLSGTGRYNEQF
11,TRBJ2-7,TRBV20-1,SARIQGADEQY
11,TRBJ2-5,TRBV3-1,ASSQDWSKTQY
14,TRBJ2-3,TRBV5-1,ASSDGQGWDADTQY
13,TRBJ2-2,TRBV12-3/TRBV12-4,ASSYRLAGAGELF
16,TRBJ2-3,TRBV5-6,ASSSAGSGGPMTDTQY
13,TRBJ2-7,TRBV7-3,ASSGHLAGAYEQY
8,TRBJ1-2,TRBV29-1,TKDRRGYT
12,TRBJ1-1,TRBV11-2,ASSFTGRNTEAF
10,TRBJ1-2,TRBV30,AWRREAYGYT
13,TRBJ2-1,TRBV7-2,ASSSVISGRGEQF
14,TRBJ2-5,TRBV10-2,ASTTGQGARRETQY
12,TRBJ2-7,TRBV15,ATSRERGPYEQY
10,TRBJ2-1,TRBV20-1,SARGPRFEQF
13,TRBJ2-1,TRBV12-3/TRBV12-4,ASSLLAPLLGEQF
11,TRBJ2-1,TRBV7-2,ASRSPSGDEQF
12,TRBJ2-7,TRBV7-9,ASSPSGPTYEQY
11,TRBJ1-4,TRBV20-1,SAKSLGNEKLF
12,TRBJ2-1,TRBV5-1,ASSLGTSSNEQF
15,TRBJ2-3,TRBV12-5,ASAKRAGGARTDTQY
11,TRBJ1-4,TRBV20-1,SARAAVNEKLF
9,TRBJ2-7,TRBV29-1,SVGGQYEQY